The 30 T cell receptor beta chains reported below all come from one sample, sequenced in a study of siplizumab effects on memory and regulatory T cells. Profiled with immunoSEQ multiplex PCR; TCRdb holds only in-frame clones, not every one. The data contain about 72,000 clones, less than 95% of them singletons. Material for sequencing was CD8+ T cells sorted from blood. These receptors were taken from a human donor in good health.

This chain joins TRBV18 and TRBJ1-1; 7 bases are a match to TRBD1. V lost 5 bases and J lost 0; bases outside the gene matches: 9. CDR1 and CDR2 (germline): KGHSH, LQKENI. The length of the CDR3 is 16 residues. The chain's CDR3 is CASSSAGTDMNTEAFF. CDR3 bases: TGTGCCAGCTCATCCGCGGGGACAGATATGAACACTGAAGCTTTCTTT.

V usage is TRBV21-1 and J usage is TRBJ2-5. TRBV21-1 is recorded as a pseudogene. There are 16 residues in the CDR3. CDR3 nucleotides: TGTGCCAGCAGCAAAGCGCTCTCTTCCCCTGGGGAGACCCAGTACTTC. Translation: CASSKALSSPGETQYF.

The chain has TRBV6-6 and TRBJ2-7, with D possibly TRBD2 on 6 matching bases. The V and J ends lost 10 bases and 1 base respectively, with 17 bases between them. The CDR3 spans 14 residues. Germline V gene sequence: CDR1 MNHNY, CDR2 SVGAGI (reference sequence). CDR3 residues: CATQRRGLSYEQYF. Written as DNA, the CDR3 is TGTGCCACCCAACGGCGGGGCTTATCCTACGAGCAGTACTTC.

By share, this clone counts as medium-sized (0.01 to 0.1%). V is TRBV5-8 and J is TRBJ1-2, with 7 bases fitting TRBD1. Germline loops: CDR1 SGHTS, CDR2 YDEGEE. The ends lost 3 bases at V and 5 bases at J; junction bases unmatched: 10. The CDR3 is 15 amino acids. The DNA for the CDR3 is TGTGCCAGCAGCTACAGCGCCGGGACAGCTTATGGCTACACCTTC. It is translated as CASSYSAGTAYGYTF.

The chain combines TRBV14 with TRBJ2-1; D perhaps matches TRBD2 (5 bases). Germline-derived CDR1 and CDR2 are SGHDN and FVKESK. Trimming stripped 4 bases from V and 3 bases from J, with 13 bases between. The CDR3 is 15 amino acids. The CDR3 sequence is CASSPLDSNYNEQFF. In DNA form, the CDR3 reads TGTGCCAGCAGCCCATTGGACTCGAACTACAATGAGCAGTTCTTC.

This chain links TRBV6-5 with TRBJ2-3; the D call may be TRBD1 or TRBD2 (5 bases each). V gave up 6 bases and J gave up 1 base, with 14 bases separating them. The CDR3 is made up of 15 amino acids. Germline CDR1 reads MNHEY; CDR2 reads SVGAGI. The CDR3 DNA reads TGTGCCAGCAGCTTCCGGAGAGGGGGCACAGATACGCAGTATTTT. This sequence encodes CASSFRRGGTDTQYF.

The chain uses TRBV7-9 and TRBJ2-2; no definite D call. CDR3 length: 10 amino acids. The germline CDR1 and CDR2 sequences are SEHNR and FQNEAQ (reference sequence). Trimming stripped 10 bases from V and 5 bases from J, with 5 bases between. The CDR3 sequence: CATGTGELFF. CDR3 DNA: TGTGCCACCGGAACCGGGGAGCTGTTTTTT.

The chain carries TRBV5-6 and TRBJ2-3, with TRBD1 matching over 12 bases. V lost 0 bases, J lost 6 bases, and 5 bases stayed unmatched. The CDR3 is 16 amino acids. Germline CDR1 reads SGHDT; CDR2 reads YYEEEE. CDR3 residues: CASSLAWDRGPDTQYF. The CDR3 nucleotides read TGTGCCAGCAGCTTGGCCTGGGACAGGGGGCCCGATACGCAGTATTTT.

The V gene is TRBV7-9, the J gene TRBJ2-5; 7 nucleotides align to TRBD1. The germline V gene encodes CDR1 SEHNR and CDR2 FQNEAQ (reference sequence). This CDR3 region has 17 residues. Unmatched junction bases numbered 14, after V lost 4 bases and J lost 3 bases. CDR3 amino acids: CASSSGRAGTAEETQYF. The CDR3 coding sequence is TGTGCCAGCAGCTCCGGCAGGGCAGGGACAGCCGAAGAGACCCAGTACTTC.

The gene calls are TRBV7-9 and TRBJ1-5; D is uncertain. Germline CDR1 reads SEHNR; CDR2 reads FQNEAQ (reference sequence). V was pared by 4 bases and J by 3 bases, with 7 bases between. The CDR3 extends over 13 amino acids. The CDR3 spells CASSSEVNQPQHF. Written as DNA, the CDR3 is TGTGCCAGCAGCTCGGAGGTCAATCAGCCCCAGCATTTT.

V gene TRBV19 combines with J gene TRBJ1-1; D gene uncertain. The length of the CDR3 is 13 residues. The germline V and J ends were trimmed by 7 bases and 0 bases, with 9 bases remaining between them. The germline V gene encodes CDR1 LNHDA and CDR2 SQIVND (reference sequence). The CDR3 loop reads CASTLSMNTEAFF. CDR3 DNA sequence: TGTGCCAGTACTCTGAGCATGAACACTGAAGCTTTCTTT.

This chain uses TRBV4-1 with TRBJ2-3, with D perhaps assigned TRBD1 or TRBD2 (5 bases each). This CDR3 region has 18 residues. Germline lookup yields CDR1 MGHRA and CDR2 YSYEKL. V lost 4 bases, J lost 3 bases, and 23 bases lay in between. The CDR3: CASSRAVGALPLTDTQYF. In DNA, the CDR3 is TGCGCCAGCAGCCGAGCAGTCGGGGCGCTCCCCCTAACAGATACGCAGTATTTT.

The chain has TRBV6-6 and TRBJ1-2; D might be TRBD1 (5 bases). Germline CDR1 MNHNY, CDR2 SVGAGI (reference sequence). Trimming left V 2 bases short and J 5 bases short, with 18 bases between. The length of the CDR3 is 16 residues. CDR3 loop: CASSYTRDAPIYGYTF. The CDR3 bases are TGTGCCAGCAGTTACACCAGGGATGCTCCAATTTATGGCTACACCTTC.

This chain links TRBV7-6 with TRBJ2-7; either TRBD1 or TRBD2 may supply D (5 bases each). From germline, CDR1 is SGHVS and CDR2 FNYEAQ. Trimming pared 5 bases from V and 3 bases from J, leaving 11 bases between. This CDR3 is built from 13 residues. DNA for the CDR3: TGTGCCAGCAGCAAGCGAGGGGACTACGAGCAGTACTTC. Its translation is CASSKRGDYEQYF. The full variable domain, completed using reference TRBV7-6 and TRBJ2-7, is GAGVSQSPRYKVTKRGQDVALRCDPISGHVSLYWYRQALGQGPEFLTYFNYEAQQDKSGLPNDRFSAERPEGSISTLTIQRTEQRDSAMYRCASSKRGDYEQYFGPGTRLTVT.

V gene TRBV6-5 combines with J gene TRBJ2-7; a weak D match, TRBD1 (5 bases). Trimming removed 5 bases from V and 8 bases from J, with 10 bases in between. The germline gives CDR1 MNHEY, CDR2 SVGAGI. This CDR3 is built from 11 residues. CDR3: CASSAQGKQYF. The CDR3 DNA reads as TGTGCCAGCAGTGCCCAGGGCAAGCAGTACTTC.

Of note for this clone: Distinct nucleotide sequences in the sample also encode this CDR3. The chain combines TRBV7-9 with TRBJ2-5; D unresolved. CDR1 and CDR2 from the germline V gene are SEHNR and FQNEAQ (reference sequence). The CDR3 spans 11 residues. Between the trimmed V and J ends, which lost 5 bases and 2 bases, there was a span of 3 bases. The CDR3: CASSRQETQYF. In nucleotides, the CDR3 is TGTGCCAGCAGCCGACAAGAGACCCAGTACTTC. The full variable domain, with the rest looked up from reference TRBV7-9 and TRBJ2-5, is DTGVSQNPRHKITKRGQNVTFRCDPISEHNRLYWYRQTLGQGPEFLTYFQNEAQLEKSRLLSDRFSAERPKGSFSTLEIQRTEQGDSAMYLCASSRQETQYFGPGTRLLVL.

The chain joins TRBV15 to TRBJ2-7; the D gene could be TRBD1 or TRBD2 (5 bases each). Germline-derived CDR1 and CDR2 are LNHNV and YYDKDF (reference sequence). This CDR3 is built from 15 residues. Trimming removed 0 bases at V and 0 bases at J, with 9 bases between. The CDR3 coding sequence is TGTGCCACCAGCAGAGATGGGACGAGCTCCTACGAGCAGTACTTC. Translated: CATSRDGTSSYEQYF.

The V call is TRBV7-7, the J call TRBJ2-7; 9 nucleotides agree with TRBD2. Germline-derived CDR1 and CDR2 are SSHAT and FNYEAQ (reference sequence). The V gene end was trimmed by 4 bases and the J gene end by 7 bases; junction bases not matched to a gene: 5. The CDR3 has 13 residues. The CDR3 DNA is TGTGCCAGCAGCTGGGTAGCGGGGGAGGAGCAGTACTTC. Translating gives CASSWVAGEEQYF.

The CDR3 spells CASSPGGYSSYEQYF. The CDR3 DNA is TGTGCCAGCAGTCCGGGGGGCTACAGCTCCTACGAGCAGTACTTC. The chain combines TRBV5-6 with TRBJ2-7, with a tentative D call TRBD2 (7 bases). This CDR3 has 15 residues. Deletions cut 5 bases from V and 0 bases from J, with 15 bases between. CDR1 and CDR2 from the germline V gene are SGHDT and YYEEEE. The whole variable domain, filled in from reference TRBV5-6 and TRBJ2-7, reads DAGVTQSPTHLIKTRGQQVTLRCSPKSGHDTVSWYQQALGQGPQFIFQYYEEEERQRGNFPDRFSGHQFPNYSSELNVNALLLGDSALYLCASSPGGYSSYEQYFGPGTRLTVT.

V gene TRBV5-4 combines with J gene TRBJ1-2; 10 nucleotides match TRBD1. This CDR3 is 14 amino acids long. V shed 3 bases, J shed 2 bases, and the junction held 1 base outside the gene matches. Germline CDR1 is SGHNT and CDR2 is YYREEE (reference sequence). CDR3 region: CASSWGQGNYGYTF. CDR3 nucleotide sequence: TGTGCCAGCAGCTGGGGACAGGGGAACTATGGCTACACCTTC.

This sequence joins TRBV18 and TRBJ2-2, with TRBD1 matching over 8 bases. The trim removed 4 bases at V and 4 bases at J, leaving 8 bases unmatched. Germline V lookup: CDR1 KGHSH, CDR2 LQKENI. CDR3 length: 16 amino acids. CDR3 protein: CASSRPHGTGTGELFF. DNA for the CDR3: TGTGCCAGCTCACGCCCACACGGGACAGGCACCGGGGAGCTGTTTTTT.

The chain links TRBV7-6 to TRBJ2-1; 9 nucleotides align to TRBD2. CDR1 SGHVS and CDR2 FNYEAQ come from the germline V gene. Trimming at V came to 5 bases and at J to 6 bases, leaving 17 bases not matched to a gene. The CDR3 covers 18 residues. DNA of the CDR3: TGTGCCAGCAGCCCCCGGCTAGCGGGGCCCTACAGCGGCAATGAGCAGTTCTTC. This codes for CASSPRLAGPYSGNEQFF.

In DNA, the CDR3 is TGTGCCAGCAGCTTCGTTTCACTAGCGGGTTGGGATGAGCAGTTCTTC. Protein sequence: CASSFVSLAGWDEQFF. J is TRBJ2-1 and V is TRBV7-9; 9 bases align to TRBD2. Germline loops: CDR1 SEHNR, CDR2 FQNEAQ (reference sequence). This CDR3 is 16 amino acids long. V lost 3 bases, J lost 8 bases, and 11 bases stayed unmatched.

The chain couples TRBV7-9 to TRBJ1-1, with D uncertain. Trimming pared 1 base from V and 1 base from J, leaving 10 bases between. CDR1 is SEHNR, CDR2 FQNEAQ, per germline (reference sequence). The CDR3 sequence is 15 residues long. CDR3 sequence (DNA): TGTGCCAGCAGCTTAGAAGGTCACCGGAACACTGAAGCTTTCTTT. It encodes CASSLEGHRNTEAFF.

The J gene is TRBJ2-7, the V gene TRBV11-1, with a possible D match to TRBD2 (6 bases). Germline CDR1 and CDR2: SGHAT and FQDESV (reference sequence). V lost 6 bases to trimming and J lost 3 bases, with 18 bases between them. The CDR3 is made up of 15 amino acids. The CDR3 DNA reads as TGTGCCAGCAGTAATCGCATGGGACTGAACTACGAGCAGTACTTC. Encoded protein: CASSNRMGLNYEQYF.

The gene calls are TRBV9 and TRBJ1-3, with a tentative D call TRBD1 (6 bases). Trimming shortened V by 8 bases and J by 2 bases, and 14 bases separated the two germline ends. Germline lookup yields CDR1 SGDLS and CDR2 YYNGEE. CDR3 size: 14 residues. CDR3 loop: CASRGGGTGNTIYF. CDR3 coding DNA: TGTGCCAGTAGAGGGGGAGGGACTGGAAACACCATATATTTT.

The chain carries TRBV7-9 and TRBJ1-2; 9 nucleotides match TRBD1. Germline CDR1 is SEHNR and CDR2 is FQNEAQ (reference sequence). CDR3 length equals 15 residues. V dropped 4 bases and J dropped 2; count of bases not matched to a gene: 5. The CDR3 sequence is CASSSTGGRNYGYTF. The CDR3 coding sequence is TGTGCCAGCAGCTCCACAGGGGGCCGAAACTATGGCTACACCTTC.

J is TRBJ2-7 and V is TRBV5-1, with unresolved D. Germline CDR1 is SGHRS and CDR2 is YFSETQ. The germline V and J ends were trimmed by 2 bases and 2 bases, with 8 bases remaining between them. This CDR3 comprises 13 residues. The CDR3 protein is CASSFDGTYEQYF. The CDR3 region has the DNA TGCGCCAGCAGCTTCGACGGCACCTACGAGCAGTACTTC.

This chain uses TRBV6-1 with TRBJ1-4, with TRBD1 as a possible D gene (5 bases). Per germline, CDR1 MNHNS and CDR2 SASEGT. This CDR3 spans 15 amino acids. V lost 2 bases and J lost 4, with 11 bases in between. The CDR3 loop reads CASSELGVINEKLFF. The CDR3 DNA follows: TGTGCCAGCAGTGAATTAGGGGTTATTAATGAAAAACTGTTTTTT.

The chain links TRBV5-5 to TRBJ2-7; maybe TRBD2 (5 bases). This CDR3 spans 13 amino acids. Between the trimmed V and J ends, which lost 2 bases and 11 bases, there was a span of 17 bases. Germline V gives CDR1 SGHKS, CDR2 YYEKEE (reference sequence). The CDR3 spells CASSFEGTAFKYF. CDR3 in DNA: TGTGCCAGCAGCTTTGAGGGTACAGCGTTTAAGTACTTC.